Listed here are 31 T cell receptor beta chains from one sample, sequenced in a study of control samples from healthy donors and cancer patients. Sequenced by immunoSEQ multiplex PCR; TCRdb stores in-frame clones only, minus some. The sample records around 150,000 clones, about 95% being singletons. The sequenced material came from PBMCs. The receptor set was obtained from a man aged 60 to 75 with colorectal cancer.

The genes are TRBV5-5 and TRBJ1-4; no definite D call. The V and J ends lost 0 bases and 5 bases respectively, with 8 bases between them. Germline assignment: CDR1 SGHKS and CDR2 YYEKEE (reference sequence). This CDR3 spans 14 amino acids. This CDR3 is CASSLEGWNEKLFF. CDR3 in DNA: TGTGCCAGCAGCTTGGAAGGGTGGAATGAAAAACTGTTTTTT. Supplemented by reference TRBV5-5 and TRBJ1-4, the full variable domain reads DAGVTQSPTHLIKTRGQQVTLRCSPISGHKSVSWYQQVLGQGPQFIFQYYEKEERGRGNFPDRFSARQFPNYSSELNVNALLLGDSALYLCASSLEGWNEKLFFGSGTQLSVL.

The CDR3 region is CASSLGLGTASGNTIYF. CDR3 nucleotide sequence: TGTGCCAGCAGTTTAGGGTTGGGGACAGCCTCTGGAAACACCATATATTTT. The V gene is TRBV27, the J gene TRBJ1-3; 7 bases are a match to TRBD1. V dropped 2 bases and J dropped 0; count of bases not matched to a gene: 7. Germline lookup yields CDR1 MNHEY and CDR2 SMNVEV (reference sequence). The CDR3 is made up of 17 amino acids.

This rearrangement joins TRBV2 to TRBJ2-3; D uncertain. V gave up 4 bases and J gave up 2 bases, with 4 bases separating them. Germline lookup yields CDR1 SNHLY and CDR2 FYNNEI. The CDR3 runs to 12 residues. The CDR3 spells CASSALTDTQYF. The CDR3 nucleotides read TGTGCCAGCAGTGCCCTCACAGATACGCAGTATTTT. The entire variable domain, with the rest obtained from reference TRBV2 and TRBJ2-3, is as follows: EPEVTQTPSHQVTQMGQEVILRCVPISNHLYFYWYRQILGQKVEFLVSFYNNEISEKSEIFDDQFSVERPDGSNFTLKIRSTKLEDSAMYFCASSALTDTQYFGPGTRLTVL.

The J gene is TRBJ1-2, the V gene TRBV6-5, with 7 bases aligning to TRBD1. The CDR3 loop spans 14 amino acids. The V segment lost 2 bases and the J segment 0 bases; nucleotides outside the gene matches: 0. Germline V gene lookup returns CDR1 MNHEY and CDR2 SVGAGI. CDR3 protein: CASSYDRANYGYTF. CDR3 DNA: TGTGCCAGCAGTTACGACAGGGCTAACTATGGCTACACCTTC.

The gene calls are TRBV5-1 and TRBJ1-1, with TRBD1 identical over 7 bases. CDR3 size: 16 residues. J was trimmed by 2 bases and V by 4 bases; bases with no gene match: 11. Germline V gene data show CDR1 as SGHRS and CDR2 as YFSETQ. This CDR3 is CASSPHPTGANTEAFF. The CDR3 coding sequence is TGCGCCAGCAGCCCGCACCCTACAGGGGCTAACACTGAAGCTTTCTTT.

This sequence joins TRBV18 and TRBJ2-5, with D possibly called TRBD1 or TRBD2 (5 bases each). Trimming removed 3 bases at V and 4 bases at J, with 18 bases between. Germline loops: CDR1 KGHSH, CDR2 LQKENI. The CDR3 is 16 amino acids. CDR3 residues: CASSPRDGVFGETQYF. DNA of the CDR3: TGTGCCAGCTCACCCCGGGACGGGGTGTTTGGAGAGACCCAGTACTTC.

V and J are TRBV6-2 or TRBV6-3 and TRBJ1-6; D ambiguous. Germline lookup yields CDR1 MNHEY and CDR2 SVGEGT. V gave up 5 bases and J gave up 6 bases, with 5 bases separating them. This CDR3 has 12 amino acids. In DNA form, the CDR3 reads TGTGCCAGCAGTGGGCCTAATTCACCCCTCCACTTT. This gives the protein CASSGPNSPLHF.

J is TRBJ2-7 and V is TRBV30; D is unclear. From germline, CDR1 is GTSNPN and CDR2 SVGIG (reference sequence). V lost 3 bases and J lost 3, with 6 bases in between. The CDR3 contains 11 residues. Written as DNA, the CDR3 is TGTGCCTGGAGCCTCAACTACGAGCAGTACTTC. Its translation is CAWSLNYEQYF.

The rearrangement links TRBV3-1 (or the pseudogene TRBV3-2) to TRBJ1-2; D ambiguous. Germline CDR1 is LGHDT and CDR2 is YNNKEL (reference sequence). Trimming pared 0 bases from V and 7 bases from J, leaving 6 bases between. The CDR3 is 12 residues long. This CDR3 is CASSQEGTGYTF. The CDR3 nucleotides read TGTGCCAGCAGCCAAGAAGGAACTGGCTACACCTTC.

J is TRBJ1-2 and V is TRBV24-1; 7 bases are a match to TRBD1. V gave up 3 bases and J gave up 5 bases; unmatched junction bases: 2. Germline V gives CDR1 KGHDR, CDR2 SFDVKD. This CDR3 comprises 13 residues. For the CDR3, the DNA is TGTGCCACCAGTGATCAGACAGGGTATGGCTACACCTTC. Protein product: CATSDQTGYGYTF.

The CDR3 coding sequence is TGTGCCAGCAGCTTAGGAACTTCCTCAGAGACCCAGTACTTC. It specifies CASSLGTSSETQYF. The rearrangement links TRBV7-8 to TRBJ2-5; D gene ambiguous. CDR1 SGHVS and CDR2 FQNEAQ come from the germline V gene. The CDR3 length is 14 residues. The germline V and J ends were trimmed by 1 base and 4 bases, with 10 bases remaining between them.

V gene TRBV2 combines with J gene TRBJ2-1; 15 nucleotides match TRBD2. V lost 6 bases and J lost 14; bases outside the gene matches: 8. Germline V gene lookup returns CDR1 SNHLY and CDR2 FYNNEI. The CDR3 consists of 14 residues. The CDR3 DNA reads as TGTGCCAGCAGCTGGGGGACTAGCGGGGGGAGGAAGTTCTTC. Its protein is CASSWGTSGGRKFF.

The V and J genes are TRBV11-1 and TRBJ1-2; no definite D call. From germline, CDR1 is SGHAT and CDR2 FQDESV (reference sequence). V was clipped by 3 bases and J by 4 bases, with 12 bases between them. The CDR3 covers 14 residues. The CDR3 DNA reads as TGTGCCAGCAGCTTCCGGGGATGGGCCTATGGCTACACCTTC. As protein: CASSFRGWAYGYTF. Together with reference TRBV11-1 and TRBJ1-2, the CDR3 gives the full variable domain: EAEVAQSPRYKITEKSQAVAFWCDPISGHATLYWYRQILGQGPELLVQFQDESVVDDSQLPKDRFSAERLKGVDSTLKIQPAELGDSAMYLCASSFRGWAYGYTFGSGTRLTVV.

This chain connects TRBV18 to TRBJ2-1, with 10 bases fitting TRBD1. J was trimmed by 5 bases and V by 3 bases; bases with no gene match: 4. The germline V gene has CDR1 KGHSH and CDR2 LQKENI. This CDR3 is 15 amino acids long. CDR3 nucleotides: TGTGCCAGCTCACCGGGACAGGGGAACCACAATGAGCAGTTCTTC. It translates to CASSPGQGNHNEQFF.

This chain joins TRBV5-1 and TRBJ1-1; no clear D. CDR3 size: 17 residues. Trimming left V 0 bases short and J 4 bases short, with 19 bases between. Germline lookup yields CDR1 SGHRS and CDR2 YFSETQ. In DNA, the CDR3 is TGCGCCAGCAGCTTGGAAGGTTTGGGCGGGAGAGGCACTGAAGCTTTCTTT. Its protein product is CASSLEGLGGRGTEAFF.

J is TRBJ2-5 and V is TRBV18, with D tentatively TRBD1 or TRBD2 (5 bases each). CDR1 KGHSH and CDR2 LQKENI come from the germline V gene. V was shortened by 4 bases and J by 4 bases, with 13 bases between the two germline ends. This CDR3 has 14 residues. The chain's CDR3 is CASSLGASPETQYF. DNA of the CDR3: TGTGCCAGCTCACTAGGGGCTAGCCCAGAGACCCAGTACTTC.

The chain's CDR3 is CASSQVGEHGYTF. The CDR3 DNA reads TGTGCCAGCAGCCAAGTCGGTGAACATGGCTACACCTTC. V and J are TRBV3-1 (or the pseudogene TRBV3-2) and TRBJ1-2; D ambiguous. Germline V lookup: CDR1 LGHDT, CDR2 YNNKEL (reference sequence). Trimming removed 1 base at V and 6 bases at J, with 9 bases between. This CDR3 is 13 amino acids long.

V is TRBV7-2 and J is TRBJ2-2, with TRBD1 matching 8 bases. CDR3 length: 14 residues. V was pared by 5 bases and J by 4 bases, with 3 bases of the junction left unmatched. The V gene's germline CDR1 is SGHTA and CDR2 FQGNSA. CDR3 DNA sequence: TGTGCCAGCAGCGGACAGGGAGTCACCGGGGAGCTGTTTTTT. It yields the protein CASSGQGVTGELFF. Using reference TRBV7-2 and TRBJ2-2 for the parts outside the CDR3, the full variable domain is GAGVSQSPSNKVTEKGKDVELRCDPISGHTALYWYRQSLGQGLEFLIYFQGNSAPDKSGLPSDRFSAERTGGSVSTLTIQRTQQEDSAVYLCASSGQGVTGELFFGEGSRLTVL.

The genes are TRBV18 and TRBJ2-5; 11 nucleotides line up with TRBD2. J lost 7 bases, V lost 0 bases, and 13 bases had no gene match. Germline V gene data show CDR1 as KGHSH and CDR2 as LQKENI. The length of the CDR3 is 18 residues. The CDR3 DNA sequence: TGTGCCAGCTCACCACCGTTCCCGGCTAGCGGGGGGCAGGGGACCCAGTACTTC. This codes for CASSPPFPASGGQGTQYF.

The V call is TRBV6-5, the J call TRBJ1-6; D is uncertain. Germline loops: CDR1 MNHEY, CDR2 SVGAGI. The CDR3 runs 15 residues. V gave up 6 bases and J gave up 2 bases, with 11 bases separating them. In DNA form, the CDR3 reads TGTGCCAGCAGCTTGGATAGGCCCTATAATTCACCCCTCCACTTT. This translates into CASSLDRPYNSPLHF.

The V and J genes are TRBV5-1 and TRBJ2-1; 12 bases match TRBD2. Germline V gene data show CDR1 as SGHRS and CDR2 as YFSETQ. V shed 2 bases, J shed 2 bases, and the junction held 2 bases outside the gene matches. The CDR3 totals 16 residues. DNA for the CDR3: TGCGCCAGCAGCTTTACTAGCGGGGGGACCTACAATGAGCAGTTCTTC. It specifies CASSFTSGGTYNEQFF.

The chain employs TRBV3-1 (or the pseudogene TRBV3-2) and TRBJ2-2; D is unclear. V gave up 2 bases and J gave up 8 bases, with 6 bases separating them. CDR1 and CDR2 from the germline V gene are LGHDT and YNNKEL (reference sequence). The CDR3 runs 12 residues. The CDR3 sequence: CASSQTVGELFF. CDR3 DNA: TGTGCCAGCAGCCAAACCGTAGGGGAGCTGTTTTTT.

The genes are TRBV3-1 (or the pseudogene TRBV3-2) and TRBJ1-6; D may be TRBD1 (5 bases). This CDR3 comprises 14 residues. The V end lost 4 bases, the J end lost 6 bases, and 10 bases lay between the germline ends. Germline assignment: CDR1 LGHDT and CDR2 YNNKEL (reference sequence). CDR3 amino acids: CASSPYGGNSPLHF. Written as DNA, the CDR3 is TGTGCCAGCAGCCCTTACGGGGGTAATTCACCCCTCCACTTT.

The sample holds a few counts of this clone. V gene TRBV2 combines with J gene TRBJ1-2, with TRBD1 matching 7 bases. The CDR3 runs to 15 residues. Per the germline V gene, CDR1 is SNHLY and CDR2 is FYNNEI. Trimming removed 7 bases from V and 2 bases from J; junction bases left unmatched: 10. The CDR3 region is CASTEGEGANYGYTF. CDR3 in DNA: TGTGCCAGCACCGAAGGGGAGGGGGCCAACTATGGCTACACCTTC.

The CDR3 here is CAISEGGEDYGYTF. CDR3 DNA sequence: TGTGCCATCAGTGAGGGGGGGGAAGACTATGGCTACACCTTC. This sequence joins TRBV10-3 and TRBJ1-2; D perhaps matches TRBD1 (5 bases). Germline loops: CDR1 ENHRY, CDR2 SYGVKD. Trimming pared 2 bases from V and 3 bases from J, leaving 10 bases between. CDR3 length: 14 residues.

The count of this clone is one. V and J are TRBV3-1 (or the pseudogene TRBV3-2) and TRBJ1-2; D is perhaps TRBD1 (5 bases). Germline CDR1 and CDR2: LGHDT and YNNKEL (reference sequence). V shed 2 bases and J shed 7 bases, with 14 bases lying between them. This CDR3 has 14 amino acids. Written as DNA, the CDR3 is TGTGCCAGCAGCCAAAATCAGGGAAATAGTGGCTACACCTTC. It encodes CASSQNQGNSGYTF.

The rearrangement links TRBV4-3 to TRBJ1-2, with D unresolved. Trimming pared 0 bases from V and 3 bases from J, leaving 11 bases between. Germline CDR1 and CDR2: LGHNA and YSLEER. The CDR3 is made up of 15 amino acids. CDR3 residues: CASSQDRTRYYGYTF. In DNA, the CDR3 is TGCGCCAGCAGCCAAGATCGAACGCGTTACTATGGCTACACCTTC.

The CDR3 DNA reads TGTGCCAGCAGCCCCGGACAGGGGTTAGACAATCAGCCCCAGCATTTT. Its protein product is CASSPGQGLDNQPQHF. The chain recombines TRBV11-2 with TRBJ1-5, with 9 bases aligning to TRBD1. The V and J ends lost 5 bases and 3 bases, in that order; junction bases with no gene match: 8. The germline V gene encodes CDR1 SGHAT and CDR2 FQNNGV. CDR3 length: 16 amino acids.

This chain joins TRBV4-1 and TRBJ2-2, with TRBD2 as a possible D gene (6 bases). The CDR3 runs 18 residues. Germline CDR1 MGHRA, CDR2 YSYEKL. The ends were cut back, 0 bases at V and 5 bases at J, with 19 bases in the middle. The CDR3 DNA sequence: TGCGCCAGCAGCCAAGAATTTCGGCCGGGACGGGGGACCGGGGAGCTGTTTTTT. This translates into CASSQEFRPGRGTGELFF.

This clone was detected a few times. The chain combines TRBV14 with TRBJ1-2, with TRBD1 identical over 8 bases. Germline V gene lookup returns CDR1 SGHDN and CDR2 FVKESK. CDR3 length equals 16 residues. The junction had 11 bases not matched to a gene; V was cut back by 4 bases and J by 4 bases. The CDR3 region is CASSPLTGASGYGYTF. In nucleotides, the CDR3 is TGTGCCAGCAGCCCTTTGACAGGGGCCAGCGGCTATGGCTACACCTTC.

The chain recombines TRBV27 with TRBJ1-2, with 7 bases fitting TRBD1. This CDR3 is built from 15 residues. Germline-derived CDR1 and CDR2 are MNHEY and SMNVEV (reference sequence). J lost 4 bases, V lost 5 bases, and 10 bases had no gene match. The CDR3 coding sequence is TGTGCCAGCAGTCCCGGCGCCAGGGGGTCCTATGGCTACACCTTC. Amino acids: CASSPGARGSYGYTF.